This T cell receptor beta chain was recorded in a study of identical twins. Germline CDR1 and CDR2: SNHLY and FYNNEI. This CDR3 region has 12 residues. V was shortened by 7 bases and J by 10 bases, with 16 bases between the two germline ends. TCRdb redid the calling of the 5' RACE reads with MiXCR, one entry per CDR3 protein. Among over 500,000 distinct CDR3 sequences listed, less than 25% were seen once. These same records also appear under a second study, on T cells expressing NK-cell markers.

V gene TRBV2 combines with J gene TRBJ1-2; unclear D gene. The sequence was collected from a woman between 18 and 30 years old in good health. Sequencing was carried out using CD4+ T cells sorted from blood. CDR3 in amino acids: CASTDSSEVYTF. The CDR3 nucleotides read TGTGCCAGCACCGATTCCAGTGAGGTCTACACCTTC.